This T cell receptor beta chain comes out of a study of T cells in Graves' hyperthyroidism and ophthalmopathy. Study observations and caveats: It was a median roughly 6.5 months before onset that the model predicted ophthalmopathy.

Germline V gives CDR1 SGDLS, CDR2 YYNGEE. The CDR3 extends over 16 amino acids. The V gene end was trimmed by 2 bases and the J gene end by 3 bases; junction bases not matched to a gene: 7. Amplification of TCR beta CDR3 regions used RNA as the template. First-round RT-PCR with HTBI primers amplified the TCR CDR3 region. Each CDR3 protein gets one entry after TCRdb re-called the multiplex PCR reads with MiXCR. The table lists about 840,000 distinct CDR3 sequences, roughly 40% of them singletons, with roughly 8.3% in the top ten. When ophthalmopathy did not progress within 18 months, Graves' hyperthyroidism was considered stable. Each diagnosis drew on symptoms, thyroxine, TRAb, thyroid ultrasound and orbital computed tomography findings. PBMCs were obtained from 9.5 to 10 ml fresh peripheral blood. About this clonotype: Antigen unknown.

The chain couples TRBV9 to TRBJ2-2; 7 bases match TRBD2. The sample consisted of blood. This clonotype originated in a man between 18 and 35 years old with Graves' hyperthyroidism. DNA of the CDR3: TGTGCCAGCAGCGTTTTCCGGGACTACGACACCGGGGAGCTGTTTTTT. Translated: CASSVFRDYDTGELFF.